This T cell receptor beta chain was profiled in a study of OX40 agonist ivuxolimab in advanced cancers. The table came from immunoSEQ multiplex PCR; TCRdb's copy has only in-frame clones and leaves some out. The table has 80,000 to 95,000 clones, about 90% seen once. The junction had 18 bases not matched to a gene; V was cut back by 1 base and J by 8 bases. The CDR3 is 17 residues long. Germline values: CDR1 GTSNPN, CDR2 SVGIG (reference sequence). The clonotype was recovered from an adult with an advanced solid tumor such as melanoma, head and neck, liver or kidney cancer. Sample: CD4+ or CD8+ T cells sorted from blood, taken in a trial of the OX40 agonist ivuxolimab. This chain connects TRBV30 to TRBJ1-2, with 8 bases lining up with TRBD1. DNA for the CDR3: TGTGCCTGGAGTGGCACTTGGGCAGGGGGCTTTCTTAGCGGCTACACCTTC. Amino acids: CAWSGTWAGGFLSGYTF.